These 29 T cell receptor beta chains share one sample of origin, sequenced in a study of T cell repertoires in cytomegalovirus infection. TCRdb reprocessed the reads with MiXCR, giving one entry per CDR3 protein. The repertoire holds about 920,000 distinct CDR3 sequences, with roughly 30% as singletons. Their antigens remain unidentified. The starting material was cultured CD8+ T cells from PBMCs, obtained from culture after CMV antigen stimulation. Receptors were obtained from a human donor in good health (CMV status not recorded). Some clones in this sample may be carry-over from other donors' samples.

V usage is TRBV6-2 or TRBV6-3 and J usage is TRBJ2-6; the D is unclear. The CDR3 spans 13 residues. Trimming took off 7 bases at V and 4 bases at J, with 8 bases between the two ends. CDR1 and CDR2 from the germline V gene are MNHEY and SVGEGT. DNA for the CDR3: TGTGCCAGCACGATCACCGGGGCCAACGTCCTGACTTTC. It specifies CASTITGANVLTF.

This chain connects TRBV5-6 to TRBJ1-1, with D perhaps TRBD1 (5 bases). Trimming left V 3 bases short and J 6 bases short, with 12 bases between. Germline V gene data show CDR1 as SGHDT and CDR2 as YYEEEE. CDR3 size: 13 residues. CDR3 amino acids: CASSWSQGAEAFF. The CDR3 DNA sequence: TGTGCCAGCAGCTGGTCGCAGGGAGCTGAAGCTTTCTTT.

This clonotype was picked up a small number of times. The gene calls are TRBV5-1 and TRBJ2-3, with D unresolved. Germline loops: CDR1 SGHRS, CDR2 YFSETQ. This CDR3 spans 17 amino acids. The V end was cut by 0 bases, the J end by 4 bases, with 18 bases between. The CDR3 spells CASSLAAARPGADTQYF. DNA for the CDR3: TGCGCCAGCAGCTTGGCGGCGGCTCGGCCTGGCGCAGATACGCAGTATTTT.

The V gene is TRBV27, the J gene TRBJ2-7, with TRBD2 identical over 14 bases. Germline CDR1 reads MNHEY; CDR2 reads SMNVEV (reference sequence). V was clipped by 0 bases and J by 3 bases; unmatched bases: 10. The CDR3 contains 19 residues. CDR3 DNA: TGTGCCAGCAGTTTATCCCCGGGACTAGCGGGGGCCTCAAACTACGAGCAGTACTTC. Its translation: CASSLSPGLAGASNYEQYF.

This clonotype turned up a few times. This chain connects TRBV27 to TRBJ2-4, with D possibly being TRBD1 (6 bases). V was shortened by 1 base and J by 0 bases, with 7 bases between the two germline ends. The length of the CDR3 is 15 residues. The V gene's germline CDR1 is MNHEY and CDR2 SMNVEV (reference sequence). This CDR3 reads CASSLLQGAKNIQYF. The CDR3 nucleotides read TGTGCCAGCAGTTTATTACAGGGAGCCAAAAACATTCAGTACTTC.

This clonotype was recorded at least ten times. The rearrangement links TRBV7-6 to TRBJ2-3; D not resolved. This CDR3 contains 13 residues. Germline values: CDR1 SGHVS, CDR2 FNYEAQ. V dropped 4 bases and J dropped 4 bases, with 9 bases sitting between them. CDR3 protein: CASSSVTSDTQYF. In DNA form, the CDR3 reads TGTGCCAGCAGCTCAGTCACCTCAGATACGCAGTATTTT. Looking up the rest from reference TRBV7-6 and TRBJ2-3 gives the full variable domain: GAGVSQSPRYKVTKRGQDVALRCDPISGHVSLYWYRQALGQGPEFLTYFNYEAQQDKSGLPNDRFSAERPEGSISTLTIQRTEQRDSAMYRCASSSVTSDTQYFGPGTRLTVL.

This clonotype was picked up a small number of times. V and J are TRBV6-2 or TRBV6-3 and TRBJ1-5, with a weak D call TRBD1 (5 bases). The CDR3 is made up of 13 amino acids. V lost 8 bases to trimming and J lost 3 bases, with 11 bases between them. Looked up from germline, CDR1 is MNHEY and CDR2 is SVGEGT. The chain's CDR3 is CASRDWVNQPQHF. The CDR3 bases are TGTGCCAGCCGGGACTGGGTCAATCAGCCCCAGCATTTT.

The CDR3 loop is CASSLDSLPDTQYF. The CDR3 DNA reads as TGTGCCAGCAGCTTAGATTCCTTACCAGATACGCAGTATTTT. The V gene is TRBV11-2, the J gene TRBJ2-3; unclear D gene. This CDR3 region has 14 residues. CDR1 SGHAT and CDR2 FQNNGV come from the germline V gene. V was trimmed by 0 bases and J by 4 bases, leaving 8 bases between them.

A word on this clonotype: This may come from a read error, since a much larger clone is one base off. The gene calls are TRBV12-3 or TRBV12-4 and TRBJ2-7, with D tentatively TRBD1 or TRBD2 (5 bases each). The CDR3 is made up of 13 amino acids. As DNA, the CDR3 is TGTGCCTGCAGTGCCGGAGCGGACAAGGAGCAGTACTTC. Translating it yields CACSAGADKEQYF.

The chain is built from TRBV19 and TRBJ2-7, with no clear D. Trimming stripped 1 base from V and 6 bases from J, with 10 bases between. Germline V gives CDR1 LNHDA, CDR2 SQIVND (reference sequence). The CDR3 consists of 13 residues. The chain's CDR3 is CASSIAAGREQYV. The CDR3, as DNA: TGTGCCAGTAGTATAGCGGCAGGACGCGAGCAGTACGTC.

This clonotype has a count of ten or more. The chain uses TRBV7-8 and TRBJ1-6, with no clear D. Germline-derived CDR1 and CDR2 are SGHVS and FQNEAQ. V was cut by 4 bases and J by 1 base, with 20 bases left in between. This CDR3 is built from 19 residues. CDR3 region: CASSSPREGSRSYNSPLHF. The CDR3 DNA reads TGTGCCAGCAGCTCCCCTAGGGAGGGAAGCCGGTCCTATAATTCACCCCTCCACTTT.

In its sample, this clonotype was seen a few times. The chain recombines TRBV7-6 with TRBJ2-1; no clear D gene. Germline lookup yields CDR1 SGHVS and CDR2 FNYEAQ. V was trimmed by 5 bases and J by 0 bases, leaving 11 bases between them. The CDR3 spans 15 residues. CDR3 region: CASSDAPFSYNEQFF. The CDR3 nucleotides read TGTGCCAGCAGCGACGCCCCATTCTCCTACAATGAGCAGTTCTTC.

The rearrangement uses TRBV6-6 and TRBJ2-7; D may be TRBD1 (6 bases). V was shortened by 0 bases and J by 5 bases, with 17 bases between the two germline ends. This CDR3 comprises 16 residues. Germline loops: CDR1 MNHNY, CDR2 SVGAGI (reference sequence). This CDR3 is CASSYSGAYRENEQYF. The DNA for the CDR3 is TGTGCCAGCAGTTACTCGGGTGCGTACAGGGAGAACGAGCAGTACTTC.

The genes are TRBV29-1 and TRBJ1-5, with a weak D call TRBD1 (5 bases). CDR3 length: 13 residues. The germline V gene has CDR1 SQVTM and CDR2 ANQGSEA. V was pared by 0 bases and J by 6 bases, with 9 bases between. CDR3: CSVEDREGQPQHF. The CDR3 nucleotides are TGCAGCGTTGAAGACAGGGAAGGTCAGCCCCAGCATTTT.

The chain joins TRBV20-1 to TRBJ2-7; 9 bases are shared with TRBD2. This CDR3 region has 13 residues. The ends lost 6 bases at V and 3 bases at J; junction bases unmatched: 6. CDR1 and CDR2 (germline): DFQATT, SNEGSKA (reference sequence). CDR3 bases: TGCAGTGCCTTAGCGGGGGATCACTACGAGCAGTACGTC. Its protein is CSALAGDHYEQYV.

This clonotype has a handful of counts. This chain links TRBV11-3 with TRBJ2-3; D is unclear. Germline values: CDR1 SGHNT, CDR2 YENEEA. The CDR3 has 14 residues. Deletions cut 5 bases from V and 4 bases from J, with 13 bases between. Here the CDR3 DNA reads TGTGCCAGCAGCCATAATCCGGGCCCAGATACGCAGTATTTT. Translated, it gives CASSHNPGPDTQYF.

This clonotype was observed many times. J is TRBJ2-1 and V is TRBV7-8, with TRBD2 matching over 10 bases. The CDR3 consists of 21 residues. The ends lost 4 bases at V and 2 bases at J; junction bases unmatched: 20. Germline V gene sequence: CDR1 SGHVS, CDR2 FQNEAQ. The chain's CDR3 is CASSSPRTGAWSGGAYNEQFF. In nucleotides, the CDR3 is TGTGCCAGCAGCTCACCGCGTACAGGGGCGTGGAGCGGGGGGGCCTACAATGAGCAGTTCTTC.

The chain recombines TRBV7-9 with TRBJ1-1; the D is unclear. Per germline, CDR1 SEHNR and CDR2 FQNEAQ (reference sequence). Between the trimmed V and J ends, which lost 4 bases and 4 bases, there was a span of 22 bases. This CDR3 spans 17 amino acids. In DNA form, the CDR3 reads TGTGCCAGCAGCTCCGAACCCTATAGGACTGGAGGCACTGAAGCTTTCTTT. Protein: CASSSEPYRTGGTEAFF.

For the CDR3, the DNA is TGTGCCAGCAGTGAGACACGGGGAACTGAAGCTTTCTTT. Translation: CASSETRGTEAFF. The chain couples TRBV6-6 to TRBJ1-1; D gene unclear. Trimming left V 5 bases short and J 5 bases short, with 12 bases between. Germline CDR1 reads MNHNY; CDR2 reads SVGAGI (reference sequence). The CDR3 length is 13 residues.

The chain joins TRBV19 to TRBJ1-5, with a weak D call TRBD1 (6 bases). Looked up from germline, CDR1 is LNHDA and CDR2 is SQIVND (reference sequence). This CDR3 region has 15 residues. The ends were cut back, 4 bases at V and 4 bases at J, with 14 bases in the middle. The CDR3 DNA follows: TGTGCCAGTAGTACCACAGGGCTGGGGAATCAGCCCCAGCATTTT. This translates into CASSTTGLGNQPQHF.

This chain links TRBV7-9 with TRBJ1-1; 8 bases line up with TRBD1. Germline CDR1 is SEHNR and CDR2 is FQNEAQ (reference sequence). The CDR3 has 12 residues. V trimming: 6 bases; J trimming: 11 bases; junction bases outside the gene matches: 8. The CDR3 bases are TGTGCCAGCAGACCCGGACAGGGTGCGGCTTTCTTT. This codes for CASRPGQGAAFF.

There are a few counts of this clonotype. The chain is built from TRBV11-1 and TRBJ2-7; D may correspond to TRBD1 or TRBD2 (5 bases each). Trimming took 4 bases from V and 3 from J, leaving 13 bases between them. This CDR3 comprises 14 residues. Germline lookup yields CDR1 SGHAT and CDR2 FQDESV (reference sequence). The CDR3 bases are TGTGCCAGCAGCTCCGACTTTGGGGGCTACGAGCAGTACGTC. Protein sequence: CASSSDFGGYEQYV.

The sample holds a few counts of this clonotype. This chain connects TRBV13 to TRBJ1-2, with a possible D match to TRBD1 (6 bases). Germline assignment: CDR1 PRHDT and CDR2 FYEKMQ (reference sequence). The CDR3 is 15 amino acids. V dropped 5 bases and J dropped 2 bases, with 15 bases sitting between them. The CDR3 DNA reads TGTGCCAGCAGCCCCCGCCAGAGGGGGAACTATGGCTACACCTTC. Amino acids: CASSPRQRGNYGYTF.

This clonotype came up many times. The chain couples TRBV6-6 to TRBJ2-1; D possibly uses TRBD1 or TRBD2 (5 bases each). V dropped 5 bases and J dropped 3 bases, with 14 bases sitting between them. The CDR3 length is 15 residues. Germline V gives CDR1 MNHNY, CDR2 SVGAGI (reference sequence). The CDR3 DNA reads as TGTGCCAGCAGTGGGGGATTGTCGAGCTACAATGAGCAGTTCTTC. Protein: CASSGGLSSYNEQFF.

The chain has TRBV5-6 and TRBJ1-5; 8 nucleotides match TRBD1. Unmatched junction bases numbered 6, after V lost 0 bases and J lost 7 bases. The germline V gene encodes CDR1 SGHDT and CDR2 YYEEEE. This CDR3 region has 15 residues. CDR3 in DNA: TGTGCCAGCAGCTTGGGGACAGGGCTGGGGCAGCCCCAGCATTTT. Its translation: CASSLGTGLGQPQHF.

This clonotype showed up many times. The rearrangement joins TRBV7-9 to TRBJ2-2, with D uncertain. This CDR3 has 11 residues. CDR1 is SEHNR and CDR2 is FQNEAQ in the germline V gene (reference sequence). V shed 7 bases and J shed 6 bases, with 6 bases lying between them. CDR3 DNA sequence: TGTGCCAGCACCTCTCCCGGGGAGCTGTTTTTT. This translates into CASTSPGELFF.

The chain has TRBV29-1 and TRBJ2-7; the match to TRBD2 covers 11 bases. Germline V gives CDR1 SQVTM, CDR2 ANQGSEA. The J segment lost 5 bases and the V segment lost 6 bases, leaving 12 bases of the junction unmatched. The CDR3 length is 15 residues. The CDR3 bases are TGCAGCGTCCGGGGTAGCGGGGGGGCCGGGCACGAGCAGTACTTC. Translating gives CSVRGSGGAGHEQYF.

The chain combines TRBV7-9 with TRBJ2-1, with 11 bases aligning to TRBD1. The germline V gene encodes CDR1 SEHNR and CDR2 FQNEAQ (reference sequence). Losses at the gene ends were 1 base for V and 6 bases for J; bases not matched to a gene: 5. This CDR3 is built from 16 residues. The CDR3 DNA is TGTGCCAGCAGCTTAGGGGACAGGGGGATCCTCAATGAGCAGTTCTTC. Protein product: CASSLGDRGILNEQFF.

This clonotype was seen many times. This chain joins TRBV14 and TRBJ1-6; D is unclear. Germline-derived CDR1 and CDR2 are SGHDN and FVKESK. V was trimmed by 4 bases and J by 8 bases, leaving 12 bases between them. CDR3 length: 14 residues. The CDR3 loop is CASSPQSGYSPLHF. CDR3 DNA: TGTGCCAGCAGCCCACAGAGTGGTTATTCACCCCTCCACTTT.